The 9 T cell receptor beta chains listed next were all sequenced from one sample in a study of T cells after yellow fever vaccination. TCRdb reanalysed the 5' RACE reads using MiXCR and keeps one entry per CDR3 protein. The sample carries 500,000 to 550,000 distinct CDR3 sequences, about a fifth recorded once. The specimen comprised PBMCs, sampled about 20 days after the first yellow fever vaccination. All receptors come from a man younger than 35 who received the YFV17D yellow fever vaccine.

This clonotype was seen only a few times. V and J are TRBV2 and TRBJ2-1; weak D call: TRBD2 (5 bases). This CDR3 is built from 16 residues. V dropped 3 bases and J dropped 0 bases, with 12 bases sitting between them. The germline CDR1 and CDR2 sequences are SNHLY and FYNNEI. The CDR3 here is CASSERAISSYNEQFF. CDR3 DNA: TGTGCCAGCAGTGAGAGGGCCATTAGCTCCTACAATGAGCAGTTCTTC. Full variable domain (rest looked up from reference TRBV2 and TRBJ2-1): EPEVTQTPSHQVTQMGQEVILRCVPISNHLYFYWYRQILGQKVEFLVSFYNNEISEKSEIFDDQFSVERPDGSNFTLKIRSTKLEDSAMYFCASSERAISSYNEQFFGPGTRLTVL.

The chain recombines TRBV2 with TRBJ2-7; 8 bases fit TRBD1. Trimming removed 7 bases from V and 4 bases from J; junction bases left unmatched: 12. This CDR3 spans 15 amino acids. Germline CDR1 is SNHLY and CDR2 is FYNNEI. CDR3 sequence reads: CASTLGAGGSYEQYF. For the CDR3, the DNA is TGTGCCAGCACCTTAGGGGCAGGGGGCTCGTACGAGCAGTACTTC.

In its sample, this clonotype was seen many times. This chain links TRBV5-1 with TRBJ1-5; no clear D gene. This CDR3 has 13 residues. Per the germline V gene, CDR1 is SGHRS and CDR2 is YFSETQ. V lost 4 bases to trimming and J lost 4 bases, with 9 bases between them. As DNA, the CDR3 is TGCGCCAGCAGCCCCGTACCTAATCAGCCCCAGCATTTT. Translation gives CASSPVPNQPQHF.

The chain joins TRBV11-2 to TRBJ2-3, with D tentatively TRBD1 (6 bases). Germline CDR1 and CDR2: SGHAT and FQNNGV. V lost 5 bases and J 5 bases, leaving 20 bases between the germline ends. This CDR3 contains 16 residues. The CDR3 DNA sequence: TGTGCCAGCAGCCAAGGGGCTTACAGGGCGGGAGATACGCAGTATTTT. This translates into CASSQGAYRAGDTQYF.

The sample holds a few counts of this clonotype. The chain couples TRBV7-8 to TRBJ2-7; no definite D call. Trimming removed 5 bases from V and 5 bases from J, with 13 bases in between. Germline V gene lookup returns CDR1 SGHVS and CDR2 FQNEAQ. This CDR3 has 13 amino acids. The CDR3 region is CASSPPVRDEQYF. As DNA, the CDR3 is TGTGCCAGCAGCCCCCCTGTCCGGGACGAGCAGTACTTC.

This clonotype was counted only a few times. The chain is built from TRBV14 and TRBJ2-3; D remains unclear. This CDR3 region has 14 residues. V was shortened by 4 bases and J by 5 bases, with 13 bases between the two germline ends. The germline V gene encodes CDR1 SGHDN and CDR2 FVKESK. The CDR3 DNA follows: TGTGCCAGCAGCCTCACAGTGAGTCAAGATACGCAGTATTTT. Its translation: CASSLTVSQDTQYF.

V and J are TRBV5-1 and TRBJ2-1; 7 bases map to TRBD2. After removal of 3 bases from V and 5 bases from J, the junction contained 11 bases not matched to a gene. Per germline, CDR1 SGHRS and CDR2 YFSETQ. CDR3 length: 16 amino acids. CDR3 in DNA: TGCGCCAGCAGCTCGACCGAAGCGGGGATCCACAATGAGCAGTTCTTC. Amino acids: CASSSTEAGIHNEQFF.

The V and J genes are TRBV9 and TRBJ2-3; a weak D match, TRBD2 (7 bases). Trimming took off 4 bases at V and 4 bases at J, with 16 bases between the two ends. CDR3 length equals 15 residues. The germline V gene encodes CDR1 SGDLS and CDR2 YYNGEE. CDR3 in DNA: TGTGCCAGCAGCCCGAGGGAGGGGGTTGCAGATACGCAGTATTTT. This sequence encodes CASSPREGVADTQYF.

At least ten counts were recorded for this clonotype. V gene TRBV12-3 or TRBV12-4 combines with J gene TRBJ2-3, with 9 nucleotides matching TRBD1. This CDR3 comprises 14 residues. Unmatched junction bases numbered 1, after V lost 5 bases and J lost 1 base. The CDR3 DNA reads TGTGCCAGCAGTAGACAGGGGGGCACAGATACGCAGTATTTT. It translates to CASSRQGGTDTQYF.